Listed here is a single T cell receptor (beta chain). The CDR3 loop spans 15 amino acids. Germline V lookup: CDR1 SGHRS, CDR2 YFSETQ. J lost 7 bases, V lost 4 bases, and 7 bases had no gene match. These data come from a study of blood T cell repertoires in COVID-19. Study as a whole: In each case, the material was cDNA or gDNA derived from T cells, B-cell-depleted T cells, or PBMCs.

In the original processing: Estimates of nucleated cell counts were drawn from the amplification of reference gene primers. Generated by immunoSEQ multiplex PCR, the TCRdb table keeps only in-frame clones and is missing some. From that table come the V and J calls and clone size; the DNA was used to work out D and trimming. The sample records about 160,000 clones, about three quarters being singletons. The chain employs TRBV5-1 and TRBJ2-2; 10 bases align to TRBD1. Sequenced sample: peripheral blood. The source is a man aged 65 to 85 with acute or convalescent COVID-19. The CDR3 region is CASSKDRGKNGELFF. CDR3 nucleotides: TGCGCCAGCAGCAAGGACAGGGGGAAAAACGGGGAGCTGTTTTTT.